The sequence of this T cell receptor beta chain was determined in a study of breast tumors, draining lymph nodes, adjacent tissues. This clonotype was picked up many times. Its antigen is currently unknown. TCRdb re-called the multiplex PCR reads through MiXCR, storing one row per CDR3 protein. The sample has some 130,000 distinct CDR3 sequences, approximately 20% seen once; the top ten hold just over 2.5%. The CDR3 runs 16 residues. V lost 3 bases to trimming and J lost 6 bases, with 17 bases between them. Germline-derived CDR1 and CDR2 are MNHEY and SMNVEV (reference sequence). The lymph nodes were axillary draining lymph nodes from breast cancer patients. Findings and limits, study-wide: Findings are consistent with lymph node origin and intratumoral expansion of most tumor T cells.

The specimen sequenced was axillary lymph node tissue. This TCR derives from a female donor with breast cancer. Some clones in this sample may be carry-over from other donors' samples. V and J are TRBV27 and TRBJ2-2, with a tentative D call TRBD2 (5 bases). In DNA form, the CDR3 reads TGTGCCAGCAGTTTGAGAGGGCCTGATTTCGCCGGGGAGCTGTTTTTT. Residues: CASSLRGPDFAGELFF.